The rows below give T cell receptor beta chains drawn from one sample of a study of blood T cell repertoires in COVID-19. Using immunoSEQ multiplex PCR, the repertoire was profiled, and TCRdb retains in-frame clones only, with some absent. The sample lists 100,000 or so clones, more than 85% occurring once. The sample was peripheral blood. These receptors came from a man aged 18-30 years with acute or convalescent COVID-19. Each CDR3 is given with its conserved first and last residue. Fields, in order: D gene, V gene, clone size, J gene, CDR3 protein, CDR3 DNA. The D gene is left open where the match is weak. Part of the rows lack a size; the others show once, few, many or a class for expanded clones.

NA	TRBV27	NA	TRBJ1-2	CASSSDDSRPYGYTF	TGTGCCAGCAGTTCCGACGACAGTAGACCCTATGGCTACACCTTC
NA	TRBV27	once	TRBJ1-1	CASSPRSVQNTEAFF	TGTGCCAGCAGTCCCCGATCAGTTCAGAACACTGAAGCTTTCTTT
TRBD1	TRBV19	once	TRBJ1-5	CASSAPTGAGQPQHF	TGTGCCAGTAGTGCCCCGACAGGGGCAGGTCAGCCCCAGCATTTT
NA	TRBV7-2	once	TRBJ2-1	CASAGSNYNEQFF	TGTGCCAGCGCCGGTAGTAATTACAATGAGCAGTTCTTC
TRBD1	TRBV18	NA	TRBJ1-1	CASSRYTGGQQYTEAFF	TGTGCCAGCTCACGCTACACAGGGGGACAGCAGTACACTGAAGCTTTCTTT
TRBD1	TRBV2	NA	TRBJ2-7	CASRELGTGLYEQYF	TGTGCCAGCAGGGAGCTCGGGACAGGTCTCTACGAGCAGTACTTC
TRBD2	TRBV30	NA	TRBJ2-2	CAWGGLAGQNTGELFF	TGTGCCTGGGGGGGACTAGCGGGGCAGAACACCGGGGAGCTGTTTTTT
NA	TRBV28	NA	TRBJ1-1	CASQLKTEAFF	TGTGCCAGCCAACTGAAAACTGAAGCTTTCTTT
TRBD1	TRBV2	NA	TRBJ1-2	CASSTGQRFGYTF	TGTGCCAGCAGCACGGGACAGCGCTTTGGCTACACCTTC
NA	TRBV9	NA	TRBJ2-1	CASSVEEGPPYNEQFF	TGTGCCAGCAGCGTAGAGGAGGGGCCTCCCTACAATGAGCAGTTCTTC
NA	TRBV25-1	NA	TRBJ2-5	CASSDPAGSETQYF	TGTGCCAGCAGTGACCCCGCGGGGAGCGAGACCCAGTACTTC
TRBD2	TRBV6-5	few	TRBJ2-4	CASLLAGGNIQYF	TGTGCCAGCCTTCTAGCGGGAGGAAACATTCAGTACTTC
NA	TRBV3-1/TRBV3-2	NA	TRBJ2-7	CASSHTYEQYF	TGTGCCAGCAGCCATACCTACGAGCAGTACTTC
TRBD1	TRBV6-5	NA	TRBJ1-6	CASSYFGTVTTSPLHF	TGTGCCAGCAGTTACTTTGGGACAGTAACTACCTCACCCCTCCACTTT
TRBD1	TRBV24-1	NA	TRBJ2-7	CATSDSGQGLYEQYF	TGTGCCACCAGTGATTCGGGACAGGGACTCTACGAGCAGTACTTC
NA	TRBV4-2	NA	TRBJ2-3	CASSQESRVTSTDTQYF	TGTGCCAGCAGCCAAGAGAGTCGGGTAACTAGCACAGATACGCAGTATTTT
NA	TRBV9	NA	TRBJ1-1	CASSVDLFMNTEAFF	TGTGCCAGCAGCGTAGACTTATTCATGAACACTGAAGCTTTCTTT
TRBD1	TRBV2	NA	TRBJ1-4	CASSGDRGRDEKLFF	TGTGCCAGCAGTGGGGACAGGGGGCGAGATGAAAAACTGTTTTTT
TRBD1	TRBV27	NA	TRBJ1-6	CASSLSYPGQGNSPLHF	TGTGCCAGCAGCTTATCGTATCCGGGACAGGGGAATTCACCCCTCCACTTT
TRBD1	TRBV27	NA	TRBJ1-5	CARHQGVQQPQHF	TGTGCCAGACACCAGGGGGTCCAACAGCCCCAGCATTTT
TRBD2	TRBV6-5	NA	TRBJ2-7	CASRSLPSGAYEQYF	TGTGCCAGCCGCAGCCTCCCTAGCGGGGCGTACGAGCAGTACTTC
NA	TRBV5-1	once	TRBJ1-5	CASSLGGSNQPQHF	TGCGCCAGCAGCTTAGGAGGGAGCAATCAGCCCCAGCATTTT
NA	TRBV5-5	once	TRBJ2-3	CASSSLPQGGGTDTQYF	TGTGCCAGCAGCTCACTTCCCCAGGGAGGTGGTACAGATACGCAGTATTTT
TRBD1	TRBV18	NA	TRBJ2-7	CASSPRQGPSYEQYF	TGTGCCAGCTCCCCGCGACAGGGCCCCTCCTACGAGCAGTACTTC
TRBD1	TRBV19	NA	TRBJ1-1	CASSPDRGGSTEAFF	TGTGCCAGTAGTCCCGACAGGGGGGGGAGCACTGAAGCTTTCTTT
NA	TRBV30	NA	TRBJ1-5	CAWSVGDREGQPQHF	TGTGCCTGGAGTGTAGGTGATAGGGAGGGTCAGCCCCAGCATTTT
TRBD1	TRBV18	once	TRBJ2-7	CASSPRTGDHEQYF	TGTGCCAGCTCACCCAGGACAGGGGACCACGAGCAGTACTTC
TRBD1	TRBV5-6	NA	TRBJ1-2	CASSRDRASVYGYTF	TGTGCCAGCAGCAGGGACAGGGCGAGCGTCTATGGCTACACCTTC
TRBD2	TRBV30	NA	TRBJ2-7	CAWSSRVGRGRFYEQYF	TGTGCCTGGAGTTCTCGGGTCGGGAGGGGGAGGTTCTACGAGCAGTACTTC
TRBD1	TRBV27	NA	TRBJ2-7	CASSSGQGRGEQYF	TGTGCCAGCAGCTCCGGACAGGGGCGAGGGGAGCAGTACTTC
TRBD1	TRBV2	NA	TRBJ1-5	CASRTGQGSQPQHF	TGTGCCAGCAGGACCGGACAGGGAAGTCAGCCCCAGCATTTT
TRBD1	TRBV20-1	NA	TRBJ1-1	CSASRGQGIFENTEAFF	TGCAGTGCTAGTCGGGGACAGGGGATTTTTGAGAACACTGAAGCTTTCTTT
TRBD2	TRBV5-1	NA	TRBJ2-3	CASSLGLAGAGDTQYF	TGCGCCAGCAGCTTGGGACTAGCGGGAGCTGGAGATACGCAGTATTTT
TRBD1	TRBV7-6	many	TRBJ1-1	CASSSGTGLEAFF	TGTGCCAGCAGCTCCGGGACAGGGCTCGAAGCTTTCTTT
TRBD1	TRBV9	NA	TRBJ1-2	CASSVDGTGGLSNYGYTF	TGTGCCAGCAGCGTAGACGGGACAGGGGGCTTGTCTAACTATGGCTACACCTTC
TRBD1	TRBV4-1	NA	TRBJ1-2	CASSQAGQGSYGYTF	TGCGCCAGCAGCCAAGCTGGACAGGGGAGCTATGGCTACACCTTC
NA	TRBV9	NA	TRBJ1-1	CASSLDQGTEAFF	TGTGCCAGCAGCCTAGATCAGGGGACTGAAGCTTTCTTT
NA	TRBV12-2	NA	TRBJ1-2	CASRLNSFRTGFNHGYTF	TGTGCAAGTCGCTTAAATTCGTTTAGGACAGGGTTTAATCATGGCTACACCTTC
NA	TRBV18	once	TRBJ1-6	CASSPSGQFYNSPLHF	TGTGCCAGCTCACCATCGGGACAATTTTATAATTCACCCCTCCACTTT
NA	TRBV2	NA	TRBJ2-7	CASHAASDEQYF	TGTGCCAGTCATGCGGCAAGCGACGAGCAGTACTTC
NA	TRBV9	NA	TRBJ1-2	CASSSGLHGYTF	TGTGCCAGCAGTTCAGGGTTACATGGCTACACCTTC
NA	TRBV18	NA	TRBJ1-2	CASSPRAVDGYTF	TGTGCCAGCTCACCTCGTGCAGTCGATGGCTACACCTTC
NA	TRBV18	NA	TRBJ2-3	CASSPLTGGADTQYF	TGTGCCAGCTCACCACTGACGGGGGGCGCAGATACGCAGTATTTT
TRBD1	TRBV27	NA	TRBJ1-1	CASSGWDREGEAEAFF	TGTGCCAGCAGTGGCTGGGACAGGGAGGGGGAGGCTGAAGCTTTCTTT
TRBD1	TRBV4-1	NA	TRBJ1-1	CASSQEGTGGLNTEAFF	TGCGCCAGCAGCCAAGAGGGGACAGGGGGATTGAACACTGAAGCTTTCTTT
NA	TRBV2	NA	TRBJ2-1	CASGDKSSYNEQFF	TGTGCCAGCGGGGACAAAAGCTCCTACAATGAGCAGTTCTTC
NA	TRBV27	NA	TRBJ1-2	CASMGRGATKGGYTF	TGTGCCAGCATGGGGCGAGGCGCTACCAAGGGTGGCTACACCTTC
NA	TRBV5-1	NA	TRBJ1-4	CASTPSGDGEKLFF	TGCGCCAGCACCCCATCAGGGGACGGTGAAAAACTGTTTTTT